Following are 14 T cell receptor beta chains from one sample sequenced in a study of human T cells and chemical hapten exposure. TCRdb re-called the RACE reads through MiXCR, storing one row per CDR3 protein. The table shows some 51,000 distinct CDR3 sequences, with roughly 9.9% occurring only once. Time point of the sample: pre-sensitization, week 0. As for treatment: therapeutic diphenylcyclopropenone sensitization with weekly scalp DPC. The sample was whole blood, taken in connection with sensitization to the hapten diphenylcyclopropenone (DPC). Source of these receptors: a woman aged 40 to 50 with alopecia areata. Some clones in this sample may be carry-over from other donors' samples.

This clonotype appeared many times. The CDR3 protein is CASSPHPRILNTEAFF. CDR3 sequence (DNA): TGTGCCAGCAGCCCCCACCCCCGGATTCTCAACACTGAAGCTTTCTTT. The chain employs TRBV3-1 and TRBJ1-1; D remains unclear. V lost 4 bases to trimming and J lost 2 bases, with 17 bases between them. Germline CDR1 reads LGHDT; CDR2 reads YNNKEL (reference sequence). CDR3 length equals 16 residues.

This clonotype was detected many times. The V and J genes are TRBV2 and TRBJ2-3; D might be TRBD2 (6 bases). Germline assignment: CDR1 SNHLY and CDR2 FYNNEI. CDR3 size: 15 residues. Between the trimmed V and J ends, which lost 4 bases and 5 bases, there was a span of 16 bases. The CDR3 nucleotides are TGTGCCAGCAGTGCGGTGGGGGTCGGGAGAGATACGCAGTATTTT. Its translation: CASSAVGVGRDTQYF.

In regard to this clonotype: This CDR3 fails to terminate in the conserved phenylalanine or tryptophan, so it likely reflects a read error. The chain carries TRBV10-3 and TRBJ2-3; D not certain. Trimming took 4 bases from V and 6 from J, leaving 14 bases between them. The CDR3 is 14 residues long. The germline CDR1 and CDR2 sequences are ENHRY and SYGVKD. The DNA of the CDR3 is TGTGCCATCAGTGGGAGAGGCGTTCGGGATACGCAGTATTAT. Protein: CAISGRGVRDTQYY.

This clonotype has at least ten counts. The rearrangement links TRBV5-6 to TRBJ2-5; 8 nucleotides agree with TRBD2. Trimming removed 0 bases from V and 5 bases from J; junction bases left unmatched: 6. Per germline, CDR1 SGHDT and CDR2 YYEEEE. This CDR3 spans 15 amino acids. The CDR3 region has the DNA TGTGCCAGCAGCTTGGCGGGACTAGGCTCGGAGACCCAGTACTTC. This translates into CASSLAGLGSETQYF.

This clonotype has a count of ten or more. J is TRBJ2-6 and V is TRBV20-1; 7 positions agree with TRBD1. The CDR3 length is 16 residues. V gave up 5 bases and J gave up 4 bases; unmatched junction bases: 11. Germline V gene lookup returns CDR1 DFQATT and CDR2 SNEGSKA (reference sequence). CDR3 sequence: CSAPITGEVGANVLTF. The DNA of the CDR3 is TGCAGTGCTCCGATAACAGGGGAAGTAGGGGCCAACGTCCTGACTTTC.

A remark on this clonotype: This could be a read error, since a much larger clone is one nucleotide away. The chain employs TRBV2 and TRBJ2-5; D possibly uses TRBD1 or TRBD2 (5 bases each). Germline V gives CDR1 SNHLY, CDR2 FYNNEI. The CDR3 loop spans 16 amino acids. CDR3 DNA sequence: TGTGCCAGCAGTGGCAAGGCCCGGGGCGGCGGAGAGGCCCAGTACTTC. It is translated as CASSGKARGGGEAQYF. The full variable domain, completed using reference TRBV2 and TRBJ2-5, is EPEVTQTPSHQVTQMGQEVILRCVPISNHLYFYWYRQILGQKVEFLVSFYNNEISEKSEIFDDQFSVERPDGSNFTLKIRSTKLEDSAMYFCASSGKARGGGEAQYFGPGTRLLVL.

This chain uses TRBV11-1 with TRBJ2-3; D ambiguous. V lost 5 bases and J lost 0, with 15 bases in between. The germline V gene encodes CDR1 SGHAT and CDR2 FQDESV (reference sequence). The CDR3 is 16 amino acids. This chain's CDR3 is CASSPRLGPSTDTQYF. CDR3 sequence (DNA): TGTGCCAGCAGCCCCCGTCTCGGACCTAGCACAGATACGCAGTATTTT.

This clonotype appeared many times. This chain uses TRBV6-6 with TRBJ1-3, with unresolved D. Per the germline V gene, CDR1 is MNHNY and CDR2 is SVGAGI (reference sequence). The CDR3 length is 14 residues. V was shortened by 4 bases and J by 1 base, with 8 bases between the two germline ends. The CDR3 sequence: CASSSHTSGNTIYF. The CDR3, as DNA: TGTGCCAGCAGTTCTCATACTTCTGGAAACACCATATATTTT.

This clonotype was detected a few times. In nucleotides, the CDR3 is TGTGCCAGCTCACCACAGGGGGCGCGGAACTATGGCTACACCTTC. This sequence encodes CASSPQGARNYGYTF. The V gene is TRBV18, the J gene TRBJ1-2, with 7 bases lining up with TRBD1. The junction had 4 bases not matched to a gene; V was cut back by 1 base and J by 2 bases. The CDR3 totals 15 residues. CDR1 and CDR2 from the germline V gene are KGHSH and LQKENI.

Written as DNA, the CDR3 is TGTGCCAGCAGTTACTTGGCACAGTTGGAAGCTTTCTTT. Translating gives CASSYLAQLEAFF. The V and J genes are TRBV6-6 and TRBJ1-1; D is unresolved. Per germline, CDR1 MNHNY and CDR2 SVGAGI (reference sequence). Trimming left V 1 base short and J 8 bases short, with 11 bases between. CDR3 size: 13 residues.

This clonotype showed up many times. V and J are TRBV6-5 and TRBJ1-2; 7 nucleotides align to TRBD1. CDR3 size: 13 residues. The V gene end was trimmed by 5 bases and the J gene end by 3 bases; junction bases not matched to a gene: 3. Germline V gene sequence: CDR1 MNHEY, CDR2 SVGAGI. The CDR3 coding sequence is TGTGCCAGCAGTGCAGGGGGTCACTATGGCTACACCTTC. Its translation is CASSAGGHYGYTF.

This clonotype has at least ten counts. The genes are TRBV9 and TRBJ1-1; weak D call: TRBD1 (5 bases). Germline V CDR1 and CDR2: SGDLS, YYNGEE. V was clipped by 0 bases and J by 4 bases, with 13 bases between them. This CDR3 spans 15 amino acids. The CDR3 nucleotides read TGTGCCAGCAGCGTAGGTCAGGGTAGGGGCACTGAAGCTTTCTTT. Translated: CASSVGQGRGTEAFF.

Only a few counts were recorded for this clonotype. V and J are TRBV18 and TRBJ1-2, with D perhaps TRBD1 (5 bases). This CDR3 comprises 15 residues. Germline-derived CDR1 and CDR2 are KGHSH and LQKENI. V was clipped by 0 bases and J by 2 bases, with 10 bases between them. CDR3 DNA sequence: TGTGCCAGCTCACCACCTGACAGCCGCAACTATGGCTACACCTTC. Translation: CASSPPDSRNYGYTF.

The table lists this clonotype with many counts. This chain links TRBV18 with TRBJ1-5; the match to TRBD1 covers 8 bases. Unmatched junction bases numbered 10, after V lost 3 bases and J lost 9 bases. Germline CDR1 is KGHSH and CDR2 is LQKENI. The CDR3 covers 15 residues. The CDR3 region has the DNA TGTGCCAGCTCACCGGGACAGGAGAACCTATCGCCCCAGCATTTT. It specifies CASSPGQENLSPQHF.